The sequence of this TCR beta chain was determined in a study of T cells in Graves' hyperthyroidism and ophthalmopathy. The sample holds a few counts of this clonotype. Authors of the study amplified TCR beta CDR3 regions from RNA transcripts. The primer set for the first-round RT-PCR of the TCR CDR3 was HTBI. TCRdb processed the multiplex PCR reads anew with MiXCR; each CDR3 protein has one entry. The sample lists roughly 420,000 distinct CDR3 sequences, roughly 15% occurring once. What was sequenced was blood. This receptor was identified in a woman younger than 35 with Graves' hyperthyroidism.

As DNA, the CDR3 is TGTGCCAGCAGCCAAGTACAAGACAGCCAAGAGACCCAGTACTTC. This translates into CASSQVQDSQETQYF. V and J are TRBV4-2 and TRBJ2-5, with a tentative D call TRBD1 (5 bases). The germline V gene has CDR1 LGHNA and CDR2 YNFKEQ. V lost 1 base to trimming and J lost 1 base, with 10 bases between them. CDR3 length: 15 residues.